The clone carrying this T cell receptor beta chain occurred many times. The data originate from a study of T-cell reconstitution after alpha-beta-depleted transplantation in children. V shed 4 bases and J shed 4 bases, with 13 bases lying between them. Germline V gene lookup returns CDR1 DFQATT and CDR2 SNEGSKA (reference sequence). The length of the CDR3 is 13 residues. Unique molecular identifiers were built into the TCRbeta library. TCRdb ran MiXCR on the PCR reads and lists one entry per CDR3 protein. The sample carries 640,000 or so distinct CDR3 sequences, about 15% recorded once. Sequencing was performed on PBMCs from the stem cell graft donor, taken from the stem cell graft. This rearrangement joins TRBV20-1 to TRBJ1-2; the D is unclear. The origin of this receptor is a human donor who donated a stem cell graft to a child with acute myeloid leukemia. The CDR3 spells CSANPPGLYGYTF. CDR3 coding DNA: TGCAGTGCTAACCCGCCGGGCCTCTATGGCTACACCTTC.